This T cell receptor beta chain derives from a study of T cells in tuberculosis. Study outcomes and limitations: Smaller distances to GMM-specific TCRs suggested their expansion in active tuberculosis. Using the GMM-specific repertoire gave under 90% accuracy versus over 60% with motifs.

V lost 2 bases to trimming and J lost 13 bases; unmatched junction nucleotides: 5. CDR1 is SGHTA and CDR2 is FQGNSA in the germline V gene. The CDR3 runs 14 residues. At study entry, adolescents had tuberculin skin tests and IGRA screening. On average roughly 100,000 T cells per donor were immunosequenced. Repertoires were generated with immunoSEQ multiplex PCR, while TCRdb's copy carries only in-frame clones and drops some. This sample has 25,000 to 35,000 clones, with 85% to 90% found just once. In the case of this clone: Its target is unknown.

Sequencing was carried out using PBMCs. The clonotype comes from a donor aged 10-29 years with latent tuberculosis or without tuberculosis infection. V is TRBV7-2 and J is TRBJ2-2, with 12 bases matching TRBD2. The CDR3 DNA follows: TGTGCCAGCAGCTTAAGTACTAGCGGGGGGTGGCTGTTTTTT. Translating it yields CASSLSTSGGWLFF.